The rows below give T cell receptor beta chains drawn from one sample of a study of T-cell memory formation after mild COVID-19. TCRdb redid the calling of the 5' RACE reads with MiXCR, one entry per CDR3 protein. Altogether a few hundred thousand distinct CDR3 sequences are present, approximately 9% being singletons, with the ten largest covering 20% to 25%. Sequencing was performed on PBMCs or a T cell subset sorted from them (not recorded which). These receptors were obtained from a man younger than 35 who had mild COVID-19 (a few samples of this study predate the infection). Cell type and time point are not known. CDR3s include the opening cysteine and the closing phenylalanine or tryptophan.

J: TRBJ2-3
length: 16
V: TRBV13
CDR3: CASSPRGALGGDTQYF

J: TRBJ2-7
length: 13
V: TRBV7-8
CDR3: CASSWTGRNEQYF

J: TRBJ1-3
length: 16
V: TRBV4-3
CDR3: CASSPNGGPSGNTIYF

J: TRBJ2-1
length: 13
V: TRBV11-3
CDR3: CASSLNFYNEQFF

J: TRBJ2-3
length: 18
V: TRBV4-2
CDR3: CASSPGLAGGSGTDTQYF

J: TRBJ2-6
length: 15
V: TRBV6-2/TRBV6-3
CDR3: CASSFRGSGANVLTF

J: TRBJ2-1
length: 17
V: TRBV7-6
CDR3: CASSLAEAGSSYNEQFF

J: TRBJ2-5
length: 15
V: TRBV10-1
CDR3: CASSESQGAWETQYF

J: TRBJ1-2
length: 12
V: TRBV12-3/TRBV12-4
CDR3: CASSAVNYGYTF

J: TRBJ1-1
length: 12
V: TRBV5-1
CDR3: CASSSDRMGAFF

J: TRBJ1-6
length: 15
V: TRBV5-1
CDR3: CASSLVGAANSPLHF

J: TRBJ2-3
length: 15
V: TRBV7-2
CDR3: CASSFGTSYTDTQYF

J: TRBJ1-1
length: 16
V: TRBV5-4
CDR3: CASSLDRDHMNTEAFF

J: TRBJ2-3
length: 12
V: TRBV20-1
CDR3: CSASPLADTQYF

J: TRBJ1-2
length: 12
V: TRBV20-1
CDR3: CSGPQGANGYTF

J: TRBJ2-1
length: 14
V: TRBV20-1
CDR3: CSASRRGMYNEQFF

J: TRBJ2-5
length: 15
V: TRBV30
CDR3: CAWQDRAWYKETQYF

J: TRBJ1-5
length: 14
V: TRBV5-5
CDR3: CASSLVGGNQPQHF

J: TRBJ1-2
length: 16
V: TRBV18
CDR3: CASSSLVAGADYGYTF

J: TRBJ1-2
length: 14
V: TRBV5-4
CDR3: CASSLYPGNYGYTF

J: TRBJ2-3
length: 15
V: TRBV10-3
CDR3: CAISDSGGDVDTQYF

J: TRBJ1-1
length: 13
V: TRBV20-1
CDR3: CSAPRQLNTEAFF

J: TRBJ1-5
length: 13
V: TRBV5-1
CDR3: CASSLEPGTERNF

J: TRBJ2-5
length: 14
V: TRBV6-5
CDR3: CASTKNPGQETQYF

J: TRBJ2-2
length: 16
V: TRBV5-5
CDR3: CASSLGQGAGTGELFF

J: TRBJ1-1
length: 12
V: TRBV6-5
CDR3: CASSPGDWEAFF

J: TRBJ2-1
length: 15
V: TRBV20-1
CDR3: CSASAAGGLYNEQFF

J: TRBJ1-1
length: 14
V: TRBV2
CDR3: CASTTQGAAGEAFF

J: TRBJ1-2
length: 15
V: TRBV4-1
CDR3: CASSQLPDAGGGYTF

J: TRBJ2-3
length: 16
V: TRBV6-6
CDR3: CASSPSGGVVPDTQYF

J: TRBJ1-6
length: 13
V: TRBV7-9
CDR3: CASTQGGNSPLHF

J: TRBJ1-1
length: 14
V: TRBV6-5
CDR3: CASSYSEGAPEAFF

J: TRBJ2-7
length: 18
V: TRBV9
CDR3: CASSVDVSGGSVNYEQYF

J: TRBJ1-6
length: 19
V: TRBV4-2
CDR3: CASSQEIQAGGSYNSPLHF

J: TRBJ2-3
length: 14
V: TRBV7-3
CDR3: CASSPRGPADTQYF

J: TRBJ2-5
length: 14
V: TRBV20-1
CDR3: CSASLRRGQETQYF

J: TRBJ2-3
length: 14
V: TRBV20-1
CDR3: CSARGWTSTDTQYF

J: TRBJ1-4
length: 13
V: TRBV12-3/TRBV12-4
CDR3: CASSLDGMVGLFF

J: TRBJ1-6
length: 16
V: TRBV5-6
CDR3: CASSPISLPWGSPLHF

J: TRBJ2-4
length: 13
V: TRBV20-1
CDR3: CSARDWAGAIQYF

J: TRBJ1-6
length: 15
V: TRBV20-1
CDR3: CSARPGTPDNSPLHF

J: TRBJ1-5
length: 13
V: TRBV5-6
CDR3: CASSPGVYKPQHF

J: TRBJ2-3
length: 22
V: TRBV7-9
CDR3: CASSLAPRLAGGPRSLVDTQYF

J: TRBJ1-2
length: 12
V: TRBV12-3/TRBV12-4
CDR3: CASSRGPGGYTF